The rows below give T cell receptor beta chains drawn from one sample of a study of CD8+CD57+ T cells in acquired aplastic anemia. TCRdb reprocessed the reads via MiXCR and lists one record per CDR3 protein. The repertoire holds about 200,000 distinct CDR3 sequences, with 55% to 65% as singletons. Sequencing used sorted CD4+, CD8+, or CD8+CD57+ T cells (not recorded which) from PBMCs. The source of these receptors is a human donor with aplastic anemia. CDR3s include the opening cysteine and the closing phenylalanine or tryptophan. A D gene is named only where the DNA matches it firmly. Size values are once, few and many counts, or a class for expanded clones, and some rows have none.

d_call j_call clone_size v_call cdr3_length cdr3_nt cdr3_aa
TRBD2 TRBJ2-5 . TRBV19 15 TGTGCCAGTAGTGCTCGACTAGCGGGGCTGGAGACCCAGTACTTC CASSARLAGLETQYF
TRBD2 TRBJ2-5 . TRBV12-3/TRBV12-4 15 TGTGCCAGCACACGACTAGCGGAGTACCAAGAGACCCAGTACTTC CASTRLAEYQETQYF
. TRBJ2-7 few TRBV20-1 14 TGCAGTGCTAGAGGCGGACAGATCGACTACGAGCAGTACTTC CSARGGQIDYEQYF
TRBD1 TRBJ2-3 . TRBV30 13 TGTGCCTGGAGTGGACAGGGGGCAGATACGCAGTATTTT CAWSGQGADTQYF
. TRBJ1-2 . TRBV2 12 TGTGCCAGCGGCGGGGGGAACTATGGCTACACCTTC CASGGGNYGYTF
TRBD2 TRBJ2-1 . TRBV12-3/TRBV12-4 16 TGTGCCAGCAGTTCAGCGGGAGGGACCTCCTACAATGAGCAGTTCTTC CASSSAGGTSYNEQFF
. TRBJ2-3 . TRBV9 13 TGTGCCAGCAGCAAAATTATAACAGATACGCAGTATTTT CASSKIITDTQYF
. TRBJ2-3 . TRBV10-3 15 TGTGCCATCAGTACGGACATCTCTAGCACAGATACGCAGTATTTT CAISTDISSTDTQYF
. TRBJ2-1 . TRBV7-2 15 TGTGCCAGCAGCTTAAGCAGTGGGCAGAGCAATGAGCAGTTCTTC CASSLSSGQSNEQFF
TRBD1 TRBJ1-2 . TRBV24-1 17 TGTGCCACCAGTGATCCAACGTGGACAGGGTCTAACTATGGCTACACCTTC CATSDPTWTGSNYGYTF
. TRBJ2-3 . TRBV10-3 11 TGTGCCATCAGCTCAAGGGGTACGCAGTATTTT CAISSRGTQYF